The T cell receptor (beta chain) under discussion was sequenced for a study of CD8 T cells in ankylosing spondylitis (dated by TCRdb to about 2017). Regarding the complete study: The study set out to find disease-linked TCR variants by profiling T cell receptor beta repertoires in ankylosing spondylitis patients and healthy donors. The full study cohort was made up of about 24 ankylosing spondylitis patients and 108 healthy donors. Samples of peripheral blood were taken, and for ankylosing spondylitis patients, synovial fluid was collected as well.

What the authors observed across the whole study: Some TCR beta motif variants had previously been reported in synovial fluid and blood of reactive arthritis patients, which suggested common disease-initiation mechanisms. In peripheral blood, the disease-linked clones were found at relatively low frequencies and had a CD8+ phenotype. Significant enrichment of the disease-linked clones was reported in matched synovial fluid samples from ankylosing spondylitis patients. Blood from ankylosing spondylitis patients appeared to be characterized by a TCR beta motif composed of several highly homologous amino acid variants.

This clonotype occurred many times. Its binding antigen is unknown. Per-nucleotide qualities are absent, and no much larger clonotype sits a single base away. Sequencing used an Illumina HiSeq 2500. TCR beta libraries were prepared by quantitative 5'-RACE with molecular barcodes. On the authors' methods: Disease-linked TCR variants were identified with a new computational method built on a probabilistic model of VDJ rearrangement. In-frame beta chains were kept once TCRdb had trimmed the public reads at Q25 with fastp and called clones with MiXCR. Duplicate CDR3 protein sequences are folded into a single record with the most common DNA and genes. For this entry, the V and J calls and clone size follow TCRdb and not the study's own pipeline. The sample table records about 800,000 distinct CDR3 sequences; approximately 12% of these occur just once. The biggest ten clones account for 0.51% of the sample.

V and J lose 0 bases and 5 bases, and a span of 4 bases separates them. In the germline V gene (reference sequence), CDR1 corresponds to DFQATT and CDR2 to SNEGSKA. The cysteine opens and the phenylalanine closes a CDR3 of 12 amino acids. Of the read, only the CDR3 DNA is kept; its 36 bases are in frame from base 1. Material: blood, either unsorted or a sorted T cell fraction (not recorded which). This receptor was identified in a male donor with ankylosing spondylitis. The chain is assembled from TRBV20-1 and TRBJ2-2; there is no confident call for the D gene. The CDR3 reads as follows: CSAREGTGELFF. The sequence in DNA is TGCAGTGCTAGAGAGGGGACCGGGGAGCTGTTTTTT.